The clone carrying this T cell receptor beta chain was counted once. Its antigen is unknown. Here immunoSEQ multiplex PCR was the method, and the copy in TCRdb shows in-frame clones only, minus some. In the table there are roughly 81,000 clones, around 80% of which are singletons. The record originates from a study of graft-versus-host responses after intestinal transplantation. The overall study: Tacrolimus plus steroids were given to all recipients for about 3 years, preceded by anti-thymocyte globulin induction.

Trimming stripped 2 bases from V and 6 bases from J, with 10 bases between. The CDR3 has 13 residues. Germline assignment: CDR1 LNHDA and CDR2 SQIVND (reference sequence). Study-wide findings and caveats: Across patients carrying graft-donor T cell macrochimerism, allografts held high graft-versus-host to host-versus-graft clonal ratios. GvH clones appeared in recipient marrow, some first in ileum or blood.

The rearrangement links TRBV19 to TRBJ1-2; the D is unclear. The specimen comprised unstimulated CD4+ T cells sorted from spleen or lymph node cells, sampled before intestinal transplant. This clonotype originated in a human donor who received an intestinal transplant. CDR3 coding DNA: TGTGCCAGTAGTATATTCGGCGGAGATGGCTACACCTTC. Amino acid sequence: CASSIFGGDGYTF.